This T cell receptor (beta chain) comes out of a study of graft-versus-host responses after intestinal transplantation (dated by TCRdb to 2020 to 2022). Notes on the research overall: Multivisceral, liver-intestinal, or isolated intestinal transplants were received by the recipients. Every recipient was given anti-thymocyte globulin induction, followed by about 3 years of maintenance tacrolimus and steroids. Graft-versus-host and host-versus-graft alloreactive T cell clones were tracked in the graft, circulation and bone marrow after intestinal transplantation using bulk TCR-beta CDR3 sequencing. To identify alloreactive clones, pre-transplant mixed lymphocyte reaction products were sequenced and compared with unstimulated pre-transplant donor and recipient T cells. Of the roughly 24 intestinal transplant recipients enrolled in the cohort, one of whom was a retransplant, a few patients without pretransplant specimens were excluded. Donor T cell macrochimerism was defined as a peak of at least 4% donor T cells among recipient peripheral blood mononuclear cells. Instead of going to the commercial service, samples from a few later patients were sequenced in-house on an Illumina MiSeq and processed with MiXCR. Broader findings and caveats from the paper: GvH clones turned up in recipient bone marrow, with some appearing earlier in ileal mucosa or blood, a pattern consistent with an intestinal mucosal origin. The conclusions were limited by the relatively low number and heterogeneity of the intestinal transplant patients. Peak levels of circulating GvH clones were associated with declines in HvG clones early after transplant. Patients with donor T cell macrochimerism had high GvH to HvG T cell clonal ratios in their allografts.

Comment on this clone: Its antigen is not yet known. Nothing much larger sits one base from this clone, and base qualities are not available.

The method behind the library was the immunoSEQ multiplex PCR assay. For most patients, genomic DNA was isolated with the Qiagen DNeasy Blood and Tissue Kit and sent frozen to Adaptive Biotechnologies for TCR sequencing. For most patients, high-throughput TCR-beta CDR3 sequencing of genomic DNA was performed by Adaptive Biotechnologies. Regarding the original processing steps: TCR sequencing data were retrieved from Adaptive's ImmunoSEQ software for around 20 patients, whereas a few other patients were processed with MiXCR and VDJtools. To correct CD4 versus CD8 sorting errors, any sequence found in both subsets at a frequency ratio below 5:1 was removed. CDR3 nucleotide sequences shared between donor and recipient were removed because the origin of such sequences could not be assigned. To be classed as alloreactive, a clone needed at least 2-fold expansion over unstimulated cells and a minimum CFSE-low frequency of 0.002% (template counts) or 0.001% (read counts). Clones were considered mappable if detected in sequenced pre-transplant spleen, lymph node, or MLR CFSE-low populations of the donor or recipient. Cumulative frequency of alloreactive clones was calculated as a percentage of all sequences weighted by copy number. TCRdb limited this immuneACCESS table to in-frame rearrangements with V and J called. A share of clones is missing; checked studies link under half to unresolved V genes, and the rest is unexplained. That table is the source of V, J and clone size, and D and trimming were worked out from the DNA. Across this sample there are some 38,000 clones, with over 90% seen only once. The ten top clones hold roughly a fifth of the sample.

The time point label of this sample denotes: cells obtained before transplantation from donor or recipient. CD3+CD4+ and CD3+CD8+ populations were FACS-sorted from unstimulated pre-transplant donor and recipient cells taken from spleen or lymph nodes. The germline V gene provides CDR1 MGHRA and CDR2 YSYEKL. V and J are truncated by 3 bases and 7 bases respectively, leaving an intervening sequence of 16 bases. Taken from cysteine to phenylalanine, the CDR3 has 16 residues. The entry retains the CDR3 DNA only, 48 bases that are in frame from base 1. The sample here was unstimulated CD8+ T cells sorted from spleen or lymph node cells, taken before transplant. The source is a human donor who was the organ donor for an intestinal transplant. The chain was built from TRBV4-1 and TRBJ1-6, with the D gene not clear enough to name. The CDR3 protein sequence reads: CASSHNLGAGNSPLHF. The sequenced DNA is TGCGCCAGCAGCCATAATCTGGGAGCAGGCAATTCACCCCTCCACTTT.